These 22 T cell receptor beta chains came from one sample sequenced in a study of human versus mouse CDR3 diversity and MHC coevolution. Generated by immunoSEQ multiplex PCR, the TCRdb table keeps only in-frame clones and is missing some. Of 60,000 to 95,000 clones listed, around 92% are singletons. Material for sequencing was naive CD4+ T cells from blood. The sample's subset: CD45RO-negative CD62L-positive naive CD4 T cells. The receptors were sampled from a person between 25 and 70 years old in good health.

The V gene is TRBV7-2, the J gene TRBJ1-5; TRBD1 aligns across 7 bases. CDR1 SGHTA and CDR2 FQGNSA come from the germline V gene. The CDR3 runs to 15 residues. The V and J ends lost 4 bases and 4 bases, in that order; junction bases with no gene match: 7. The CDR3 region has the DNA TGTGCCAGCAGCTCTCTCGGGACAGTGAATCAGCCCCAGCATTTT. This gives the protein CASSSLGTVNQPQHF.

The gene calls are TRBV6-5 and TRBJ1-6, with 10 bases matching TRBD1. Germline-derived CDR1 and CDR2 are MNHEY and SVGAGI. The V gene end was trimmed by 3 bases and the J gene end by 10 bases; junction bases not matched to a gene: 6. This CDR3 spans 15 amino acids. CDR3 coding DNA: TGTGCCAGCAGTTATCAGACAGGGGGCGGGTCACCCCTCCACTTT. Its translation is CASSYQTGGGSPLHF.

The chain couples TRBV12-2 to TRBJ2-1; the tabulated D call, TRBD1, remains unverified against the DNA. TRBV12-2 is a pseudogene segment. The CDR3 length is 17 residues. CDR3: CASRYRDSPISYNEQFF. The CDR3 region has the DNA TGTGCAAGTCGCTACCGAGACAGCCCAATCTCCTACAATGAGCAGTTCTTC.

This chain connects TRBV18 to TRBJ1-5; D is uncertain. The germline V gene has CDR1 KGHSH and CDR2 LQKENI. The CDR3 extends over 15 amino acids. Between the trimmed V and J ends, which lost 2 bases and 1 base, there was a span of 9 bases. The CDR3 protein is CASSPGEGSNQPQHF. In nucleotides, the CDR3 is TGTGCCAGCTCACCAGGGGAGGGCAGCAATCAGCCCCAGCATTTT.

This clone was counted only a few times. The genes are TRBV10-3 and TRBJ2-7; 12 nucleotides align to TRBD1. This CDR3 is 15 amino acids long. CDR1 ENHRY and CDR2 SYGVKD come from the germline V gene. Trimming removed 7 bases from V and 5 bases from J; junction bases left unmatched: 9. The CDR3 spells CAIKNRDRGRDEQYF. CDR3 coding DNA: TGTGCCATCAAGAACCGGGACAGGGGGCGCGACGAGCAGTACTTC.

V is TRBV19 and J is TRBJ1-5; D call uncertain. Germline loops: CDR1 LNHDA, CDR2 SQIVND (reference sequence). V was shortened by 3 bases and J by 3 bases, with 9 bases between the two germline ends. CDR3 size: 14 residues. CDR3 coding DNA: TGTGCCAGTAGTATGAGAGGGCTCAATCAGCCCCAGCATTTT. Translating gives CASSMRGLNQPQHF.

The chain is built from TRBV10-2 and TRBJ1-1; D not resolved. Germline CDR1 reads WSHSY; CDR2 reads SAAADI. This CDR3 spans 17 amino acids. V lost 5 bases and J lost 0, with 19 bases in between. The CDR3 reads CASSPTRGGLMNTEAFF. In nucleotides, the CDR3 is TGCGCCAGCAGTCCCACCCGGGGAGGGTTAATGAACACTGAAGCTTTCTTT.

This chain uses TRBV28 with TRBJ1-2; 7 nucleotides match TRBD1. The V gene's germline CDR1 is MDHEN and CDR2 SYDVKM. The V segment lost 5 bases and the J segment 6 bases; nucleotides outside the gene matches: 9. The CDR3 has 14 residues. The CDR3 DNA sequence: TGTGCCAGCAGTCTTCTTCGGGACAGTCATGGCTACACCTTC. Translated, it gives CASSLLRDSHGYTF.

V gene TRBV5-1 combines with J gene TRBJ1-4, with D perhaps matching TRBD1 (6 bases). The V gene's germline CDR1 is SGHRS and CDR2 YFSETQ. CDR3 length: 15 amino acids. The V end was cut by 4 bases, the J end by 2 bases, with 12 bases between. CDR3 DNA: TGCGCCAGCAGCCGGGAAGGACAGACTAATGAAAAACTGTTTTTT. Its translation is CASSREGQTNEKLFF.

CDR3 residues: CASSGGTGDYEQYF. CDR3 DNA: TGTGCCAGCAGTGGGGGGACAGGTGACTACGAGCAGTACTTC. The chain carries TRBV6-1 and TRBJ2-7; 8 bases are shared with TRBD1. The germline V gene encodes CDR1 MNHNS and CDR2 SASEGT. Losses at the gene ends were 4 bases for V and 3 bases for J; bases not matched to a gene: 5. The CDR3 has 14 residues.

V gene TRBV19 combines with J gene TRBJ1-1; D is unclear. The CDR3 is 15 residues long. Germline assignment: CDR1 LNHDA and CDR2 SQIVND (reference sequence). Trimming removed 10 bases from V and 3 bases from J, with 21 bases in between. The CDR3 sequence: CATSGIRAGDTEAFF. The CDR3 DNA is TGTGCCACATCGGGCATTAGGGCCGGGGACACTGAAGCTTTCTTT.

The chain links TRBV27 to TRBJ2-5, with unresolved D. With 3 bases removed from V and 5 bases from J, the gap between germline ends came to 10 bases. Germline V gene sequence: CDR1 MNHEY, CDR2 SMNVEV (reference sequence). This CDR3 comprises 13 residues. CDR3 sequence reads: CASSFTRDETQYF. The CDR3 coding sequence is TGTGCCAGCAGTTTCACGCGAGATGAGACCCAGTACTTC.

This clone came up once. This sequence joins TRBV5-4 and TRBJ2-5; possibly TRBD2 for D (6 bases). Per the germline V gene, CDR1 is SGHNT and CDR2 is YYREEE (reference sequence). Trimming removed 3 bases at V and 5 bases at J, with 14 bases between. The CDR3 totals 14 residues. The CDR3 DNA reads TGTGCCAGCAGCTCGGGACTGGCAGGGGAGACCCAGTACTTC. It specifies CASSSGLAGETQYF.

The chain uses TRBV7-9 and TRBJ1-4, with D perhaps TRBD1 (6 bases). The V gene's germline CDR1 is SEHNR and CDR2 FQNEAQ (reference sequence). The V end lost 3 bases, the J end lost 4 bases, and 18 bases lay between the germline ends. The CDR3 has 17 amino acids. The CDR3 sequence: CASSFGRQAWINEKLFF. DNA of the CDR3: TGTGCCAGCAGCTTTGGACGACAGGCCTGGATTAATGAAAAACTGTTTTTT.

CDR3 protein: CASSTSRGGARTEAFF. CDR3 bases: TGTGCCAGCAGCACATCGAGGGGGGGGGCGAGGACTGAAGCTTTCTTT. The rearrangement uses TRBV7-9 and TRBJ1-1, with D tentatively TRBD1 (6 bases). The CDR3 loop spans 16 amino acids. The V gene lost 5 bases and the J gene lost 5 bases, with 21 bases spanning the gap. The germline CDR1 and CDR2 sequences are SEHNR and FQNEAQ (reference sequence).

The gene calls are TRBV5-4 and TRBJ2-5; 7 bases are a match to TRBD1. From germline, CDR1 is SGHNT and CDR2 YYREEE (reference sequence). This CDR3 has 20 residues. The trim removed 5 bases at V and 2 bases at J, leaving 24 bases unmatched. The CDR3 loop is CASSDRQGRVGVDFQETQYF. CDR3 sequence (DNA): TGTGCCAGCAGTGATAGACAGGGCCGTGTCGGGGTTGACTTTCAAGAGACCCAGTACTTC.

The genes are TRBV30 and TRBJ1-2; unclear D gene. Germline CDR1 is GTSNPN and CDR2 is SVGIG (reference sequence). This CDR3 has 13 amino acids. V was shortened by 5 bases and J by 2 bases, with 12 bases between the two germline ends. CDR3 sequence reads: CAWYSQFNYGYTF. The CDR3 DNA follows: TGTGCCTGGTACTCACAGTTCAACTATGGCTACACCTTC.

The rearrangement joins TRBV5-6 to TRBJ1-1, with 10 bases lining up with TRBD1. J lost 3 bases, V lost 4 bases, and 3 bases had no gene match. The CDR3 is made up of 14 amino acids. CDR1 SGHDT and CDR2 YYEEEE come from the germline V gene. Written as DNA, the CDR3 is TGTGCCAGCAGCCAGGGACAGGGGTACACTGAAGCTTTCTTT. This codes for CASSQGQGYTEAFF.

The chain is built from TRBV27 and TRBJ2-7; the D is unclear. CDR1 and CDR2 from the germline V gene are MNHEY and SMNVEV (reference sequence). V lost 1 base, J lost 7 bases, and 14 bases lay in between. The CDR3 runs to 14 residues. The CDR3 here is CASSLFAPAREQYF. CDR3 coding DNA: TGTGCCAGCAGTTTATTCGCCCCTGCGAGGGAGCAGTACTTC.

This sequence joins TRBV5-6 and TRBJ2-3, with unresolved D. The ends were cut back, 4 bases at V and 6 bases at J, with 6 bases in the middle. The CDR3 runs to 11 residues. Germline loops: CDR1 SGHDT, CDR2 YYEEEE. CDR3 region: CASSHRDTQYF. The CDR3 coding sequence is TGTGCCAGCAGCCACCGGGATACGCAGTATTTT.

The genes are TRBV10-2 and TRBJ2-3, with D perhaps TRBD2 (5 bases). The CDR3 spans 18 residues. V shed 0 bases and J shed 3 bases, with 19 bases lying between them. Germline CDR1 is WSHSY and CDR2 is SAAADI. The CDR3 region has the DNA TGCGCCAGCAGTGAGTCGACTCGGGGTCCCCTCAGGACAGATACGCAGTATTTT. This codes for CASSESTRGPLRTDTQYF.

The chain uses TRBV4-1 and TRBJ2-3, with D tentatively TRBD1 (5 bases). The CDR3 contains 15 residues. Germline-derived CDR1 and CDR2 are MGHRA and YSYEKL. Trimming took 0 bases from V and 3 from J, leaving 10 bases between them. CDR3 sequence: CASSQDGQGTDTQYF. DNA for the CDR3: TGCGCCAGCAGCCAAGATGGTCAGGGTACAGATACGCAGTATTTT.